Listed here are 25 T cell receptor beta chains from one sample, sequenced in a study of T cell responses to AZD1222 COVID-19 vaccine. The repertoire was sequenced with immunoSEQ multiplex PCR; TCRdb's copy has only in-frame clones and lacks some. The sample contains about 73,000 clones, about 91% of which appear only once. This sample comprised peripheral blood, obtained on day 0 of AZD1222 vaccination. These receptors were obtained from an adult in good health.

The chain combines TRBV12-3 or TRBV12-4 with TRBJ2-2; D uncertain. The V gene lost 7 bases and the J gene lost 9 bases, with 12 bases spanning the gap. The CDR3 is 12 residues long. The CDR3 DNA reads TGTGCCAGCATTAATCGTGCTTGGGAGCTGTTTTTT. Residues: CASINRAWELFF.

V gene TRBV19 combines with J gene TRBJ1-4, with TRBD1 as a possible D gene (6 bases). CDR3 length: 15 amino acids. Germline-derived CDR1 and CDR2 are LNHDA and SQIVND (reference sequence). Between the trimmed V and J ends, which lost 7 bases and 1 base, there was a span of 13 bases. CDR3 sequence: CASTSGQQTNEKLFF. Written as DNA, the CDR3 is TGTGCCAGTACCTCCGGACAGCAAACTAATGAAAAACTGTTTTTT.

The genes are TRBV11-3 and TRBJ1-4; the match to TRBD1 covers 10 bases. This CDR3 is 18 amino acids long. The germline CDR1 and CDR2 sequences are SGHNT and YENEEA. The V and J ends lost 4 bases and 0 bases, in that order; junction bases with no gene match: 8. CDR3 nucleotide sequence: TGTGCCAGCAGCTCGGGACAGGGGCTCCTTGCAACTAATGAAAAACTGTTTTTT. Amino acid sequence: CASSSGQGLLATNEKLFF.

The chain couples TRBV4-3 to TRBJ2-1, with 13 bases lining up with TRBD2. CDR1 and CDR2 from the germline V gene are LGHNA and YSLEER. The CDR3 extends over 17 amino acids. The J segment lost 0 bases and the V segment lost 4 bases, leaving 3 bases of the junction unmatched. The CDR3 loop is CASSRGLAGDSYNEQFF. The CDR3 DNA reads TGCGCCAGCAGCCGCGGACTAGCGGGGGACTCCTACAATGAGCAGTTCTTC.

For the CDR3, the DNA is TGTGCCAGCAGCTTAGGGGATTTTCGTAGGGAGAGTTATGGCTACACCTTC. Protein sequence: CASSLGDFRRESYGYTF. V usage is TRBV7-2 and J usage is TRBJ1-2; no clear D. Germline V lookup: CDR1 SGHTA, CDR2 FQGNSA. Trimming cost V 1 base and J 5 bases, with 20 bases left between them. The CDR3 consists of 17 residues.

The chain recombines TRBV6-5 with TRBJ2-4; 8 nucleotides agree with TRBD1. In germline, CDR1 is MNHEY, CDR2 SVGAGI. V shed 8 bases and J 9 bases; nucleotides not matched to a gene: 3. This CDR3 spans 11 amino acids. CDR3: CASGTGSIQYF. In DNA form, the CDR3 reads TGTGCCAGCGGGACAGGATCCATTCAGTACTTC.

The V gene is TRBV7-8, the J gene TRBJ1-2; D remains unclear. The CDR3 loop spans 15 amino acids. Germline CDR1 reads SGHVS; CDR2 reads FQNEAQ. V was trimmed by 1 base and J by 0 bases, leaving 9 bases between them. The CDR3 here is CASSLGVWANYGYTF. The CDR3 bases are TGTGCCAGCAGCTTAGGGGTGTGGGCTAACTATGGCTACACCTTC.

The chain employs TRBV18 and TRBJ1-2, with D perhaps TRBD1 (6 bases). The CDR3 covers 13 residues. The V gene lost 2 bases and the J gene lost 3 bases, with 7 bases spanning the gap. CDR1 KGHSH and CDR2 LQKENI come from the germline V gene. CDR3 DNA: TGTGCCAGCTCACCAGGGGGCGACTATGGCTACACCTTC. Its translation is CASSPGGDYGYTF.

The rearrangement joins TRBV7-2 to TRBJ2-2, with D unresolved. The V end was cut by 5 bases, the J end by 2 bases, with 12 bases between. The CDR3 has 15 residues. From germline, CDR1 is SGHTA and CDR2 FQGNSA. In DNA form, the CDR3 reads TGTGCCAGCAGCCCCCCGCCCGCAAACACCGGGGAGCTGTTTTTT. This encodes CASSPPPANTGELFF.

V usage is TRBV5-8 and J usage is TRBJ2-1; no definite D call. V lost 1 base, J lost 3 bases, and 23 bases lay in between. Germline lookup yields CDR1 SGHTS and CDR2 YDEGEE. This CDR3 has 19 residues. For the CDR3, the DNA is TGTGCCAGCAGCTTGTCTTCTTTCTTGGGTCTACATGGCTACAATGAGCAGTTCTTC. Its protein is CASSLSSFLGLHGYNEQFF.

The rearrangement joins TRBV27 to TRBJ2-1, with TRBD2 matching 10 bases. The germline gives CDR1 MNHEY, CDR2 SMNVEV (reference sequence). This CDR3 spans 17 amino acids. V shed 3 bases, J shed 6 bases, and the junction held 11 bases outside the gene matches. CDR3 sequence (DNA): TGTGCCAGCAGTTTTTCTCGTAGCGGGGGGCCCCTCAATGAGCAGTTCTTC. Residues: CASSFSRSGGPLNEQFF.

V usage is TRBV29-1 and J usage is TRBJ1-2; no firm D call. Trimming stripped 0 bases from V and 8 bases from J, with 7 bases between. The CDR3 covers 11 residues. The germline V gene encodes CDR1 SQVTM and CDR2 ANQGSEA. CDR3 protein: CSVEDRRGYTF. CDR3 DNA sequence: TGCAGCGTTGAAGATCGAAGAGGCTACACCTTC. The variable domain in full, with the rest retrieved from reference TRBV29-1 and TRBJ1-2, is SAVISQKPSRDICQRGTSLTIQCQVDSQVTMMFWYRQQPGQSLTLIATANQGSEATYESGFVIDKFPISRPNLTFSTLTVSNMSPEDSSIYLCSVEDRRGYTFGSGTRLTVV.

The chain recombines TRBV28 with TRBJ2-7; TRBD1 matches 8 bases. The V gene's germline CDR1 is MDHEN and CDR2 SYDVKM. The CDR3 is 16 residues long. The V gene end was trimmed by 6 bases and the J gene end by 2 bases; junction bases not matched to a gene: 12. The CDR3 DNA reads TGTGCCAGCAGCCCATACGGACAGGGAGTTGCCTACGAGCAGTACTTC. Its translation is CASSPYGQGVAYEQYF.

This rearrangement joins TRBV2 to TRBJ2-7; no definite D call. V lost 0 bases and J lost 3, with 0 bases in between. Germline CDR1 SNHLY, CDR2 FYNNEI. This CDR3 has 11 amino acids. The CDR3: CASSEAYEQYF. CDR3 nucleotide sequence: TGTGCCAGCAGTGAAGCCTACGAGCAGTACTTC.

The chain uses TRBV18 and TRBJ2-2; unclear D gene. The CDR3 runs 16 residues. Germline values: CDR1 KGHSH, CDR2 LQKENI. Trimming pared 0 bases from V and 1 base from J, leaving 9 bases between. CDR3 amino acids: CASSPPIFENTGELFF. The CDR3 bases are TGTGCCAGCTCACCACCGATATTTGAGAACACCGGGGAGCTGTTTTTT.

This sequence joins TRBV7-9 and TRBJ2-1; 13 positions agree with TRBD2. CDR1 is SEHNR and CDR2 is FQNEAQ in the germline V gene (reference sequence). The CDR3 consists of 18 residues. Trimming at V came to 7 bases and at J to 0 bases, leaving 9 bases not matched to a gene. The CDR3 nucleotides are TGTGCCAGCACCCGGGGGACTAGCGGGACCTACTCCTACAATGAGCAGTTCTTC. As protein: CASTRGTSGTYSYNEQFF.

J is TRBJ2-7 and V is TRBV29-1; 8 bases match TRBD1. In germline, CDR1 is SQVTM, CDR2 ANQGSEA. Unmatched junction bases numbered 3, after V lost 4 bases and J lost 1 base. The CDR3 has 13 amino acids. CDR3 region: CSVATGVSYEQYF. The CDR3 nucleotides are TGCAGCGTTGCGACAGGGGTATCCTACGAGCAGTACTTC.

The V call is TRBV5-4, the J call TRBJ2-7; D possibly corresponds to TRBD2 (6 bases). V lost 0 bases and J lost 3, with 7 bases in between. The CDR3 totals 13 residues. Germline loops: CDR1 SGHNT, CDR2 YYREEE (reference sequence). The CDR3 reads CASSLAGVYEQYF. CDR3 in DNA: TGTGCCAGCAGCTTGGCGGGAGTCTACGAGCAGTACTTC.

The chain links TRBV11-3 to TRBJ2-1; 15 bases are shared with TRBD2. Germline V CDR1 and CDR2: SGHNT, YENEEA. V gave up 5 bases and J gave up 8 bases; unmatched junction bases: 7. The CDR3 has 16 amino acids. CDR3 coding DNA: TGTGCCAGCAGCCGTGGACTAGCGGGGGGGATCGATGAGCAGTTCTTC. Translated, it gives CASSRGLAGGIDEQFF.

This chain uses TRBV7-2 with TRBJ2-5, with D tentatively TRBD2 (5 bases). Per the germline V gene, CDR1 is SGHTA and CDR2 is FQGNSA. CDR3 size: 14 residues. V lost 5 bases and J 5 bases, leaving 15 bases between the germline ends. CDR3 amino acids: CASSPGSRGETQYF. The CDR3 DNA is TGTGCCAGCAGCCCCGGTAGCCGAGGGGAGACCCAGTACTTC. Combining the CDR3 with reference TRBV7-2 and TRBJ2-5 gives the whole variable domain GAGVSQSPSNKVTEKGKDVELRCDPISGHTALYWYRQSLGQGLEFLIYFQGNSAPDKSGLPSDRFSAERTGGSVSTLTIQRTQQEDSAVYLCASSPGSRGETQYFGPGTRLLVL.

This rearrangement joins TRBV11-2 to TRBJ2-1; D uncertain. The germline V gene has CDR1 SGHAT and CDR2 FQNNGV. V lost 1 base, J lost 3 bases, and 4 bases lay in between. The CDR3 extends over 13 amino acids. The CDR3 coding sequence is TGTGCCAGCAGCTTAGTATACTACAATGAGCAGTTCTTC. Translating it yields CASSLVYYNEQFF.

V gene TRBV3-1 (or the pseudogene TRBV3-2) combines with J gene TRBJ2-3; D possibly uses TRBD1 or TRBD2 (5 bases each). The CDR3 runs to 16 residues. CDR1 and CDR2 (germline): LGHDT, YNNKEL (reference sequence). V was pared by 1 base and J by 1 base, with 12 bases between. DNA of the CDR3: TGTGCCAGCAGCCAAGCGTCGCAGGGAGGCACAGATACGCAGTATTTT. This sequence encodes CASSQASQGGTDTQYF.

This chain joins TRBV7-2 and TRBJ1-3; possibly TRBD1 for D (5 bases). Per the germline V gene, CDR1 is SGHTA and CDR2 is FQGNSA. Trimming cost V 5 bases and J 0 bases, with 14 bases left between them. This CDR3 has 16 residues. CDR3 loop: CASSPGSGGSGNTIYF. CDR3 sequence (DNA): TGTGCCAGCAGCCCCGGGAGTGGGGGCTCTGGAAACACCATATATTTT.

The V and J genes are TRBV30 and TRBJ1-1, with D hard to call. CDR1 is GTSNPN and CDR2 is SVGIG in the germline V gene (reference sequence). The CDR3 runs 13 residues. Trimming left V 4 bases short and J 6 bases short, with 15 bases between. This CDR3 is CAWNGKERAEAFF. The CDR3 nucleotides are TGTGCCTGGAACGGGAAGGAAAGGGCTGAAGCTTTCTTT.

The rearrangement uses TRBV20-1 and TRBJ1-5; a possible D gene is TRBD1 (6 bases). Germline assignment: CDR1 DFQATT and CDR2 SNEGSKA (reference sequence). The CDR3 loop spans 13 amino acids. The germline V and J ends were trimmed by 3 bases and 11 bases, with 17 bases remaining between them. As DNA, the CDR3 is TGCAGTGCTAGTCCTGGGGGGGACAAGGCCCAGCATTTT. Protein sequence: CSASPGGDKAQHF.